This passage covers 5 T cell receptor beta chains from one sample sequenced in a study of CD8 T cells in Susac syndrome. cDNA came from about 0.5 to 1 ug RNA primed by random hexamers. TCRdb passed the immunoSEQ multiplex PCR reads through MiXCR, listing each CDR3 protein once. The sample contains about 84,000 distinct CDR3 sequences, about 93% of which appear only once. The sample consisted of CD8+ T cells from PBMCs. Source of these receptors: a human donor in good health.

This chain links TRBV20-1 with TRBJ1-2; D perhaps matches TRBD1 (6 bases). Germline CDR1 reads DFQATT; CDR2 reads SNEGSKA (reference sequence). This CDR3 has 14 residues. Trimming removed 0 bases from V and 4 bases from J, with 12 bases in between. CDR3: CSARDPDRSYGYTF. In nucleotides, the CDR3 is TGCAGTGCTAGAGATCCCGACAGGAGCTATGGCTACACCTTC.

CDR3 residues: CASSRRSVNTEAFF. Written as DNA, the CDR3 is TGTGCCAGCAGCCGACGGTCGGTCAACACTGAAGCTTTCTTT. This rearrangement joins TRBV7-2 to TRBJ1-1; D is uncertain. CDR1 is SGHTA and CDR2 is FQGNSA in the germline V gene. The CDR3 is made up of 14 amino acids. The V end was cut by 5 bases, the J end by 2 bases, with 12 bases between.

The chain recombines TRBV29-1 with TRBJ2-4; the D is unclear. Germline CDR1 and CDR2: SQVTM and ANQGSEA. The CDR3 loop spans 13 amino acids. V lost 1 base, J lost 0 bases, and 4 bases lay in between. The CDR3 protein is CSVEGGAKNIQYF. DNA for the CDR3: TGCAGCGTTGAAGGGGGAGCCAAAAACATTCAGTACTTC.

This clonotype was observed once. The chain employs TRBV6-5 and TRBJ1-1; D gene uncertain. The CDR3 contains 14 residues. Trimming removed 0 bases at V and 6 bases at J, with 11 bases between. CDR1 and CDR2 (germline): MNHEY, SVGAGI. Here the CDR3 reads CASSYSTGGAEAFF. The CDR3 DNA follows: TGTGCCAGCAGTTACTCGACGGGAGGAGCTGAAGCTTTCTTT.

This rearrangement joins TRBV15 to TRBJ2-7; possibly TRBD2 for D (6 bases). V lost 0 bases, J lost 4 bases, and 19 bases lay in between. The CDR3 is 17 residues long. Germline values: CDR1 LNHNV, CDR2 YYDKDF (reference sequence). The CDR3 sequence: CATSRDRRSARGYEQYF. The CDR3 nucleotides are TGTGCCACCAGCAGAGATCGTAGGTCGGCCCGGGGGTACGAGCAGTACTTC.